Presented here are 2 T cell receptor beta chains from one specimen sequenced in a study of blood T cell repertoires in COVID-19. Some clones are missing from TCRdb's copy, which holds only in-frame ones; the method was immunoSEQ multiplex PCR. In the table there are some 40,000 clones, 80% to 90% of which are singletons. Material for sequencing was peripheral blood. Receptors were obtained from a human donor in a cohort sampled during active or convalescent COVID-19. The donor label of this sample is uncertain.

The chain couples TRBV5-6 to TRBJ2-1, with D possibly matching TRBD1 (6 bases). V was shortened by 4 bases and J by 1 base, with 15 bases between the two germline ends. CDR1 is SGHDT, CDR2 YYEEEE, per germline. The CDR3 is 16 residues long. CDR3 residues: CASSLPLGASYNEQFF. The CDR3 DNA reads TGTGCCAGCAGCCTACCGCTGGGGGCATCCTACAATGAGCAGTTCTTC.

In its sample, this clone was seen once. The gene calls are TRBV29-1 and TRBJ2-3; 10 positions agree with TRBD2. The CDR3 length is 16 residues. Losses at the gene ends were 7 bases for V and 2 bases for J; bases not matched to a gene: 12. Germline CDR1 SQVTM, CDR2 ANQGSEA. The CDR3 is CSAGRGLAGATDTQYF. The CDR3 DNA reads TGCAGCGCCGGGCGGGGGCTAGCGGGGGCCACAGATACGCAGTATTTT.